This TCR beta chain is from a study of blood T cell repertoires in COVID-19. On the study more broadly: Italy, Spain and the United States were the sources of the convalescent and acute COVID-19 samples. T cells, B-cell-depleted T cells, or PBMCs provided the cDNA or gDNA that served as material.

In the original processing: Amplification of reference gene primers was used by the study to estimate nucleated cell counts. Sequencing used immunoSEQ multiplex PCR; TCRdb keeps in-frame clones, though not all of them. V, J and clone size derive from that table, while D and trimming were established from the DNA sequence. This table holds around 200,000 clones, 87% found once. The CDR3 has 17 amino acids. V lost 6 bases to trimming and J lost 3 bases; unmatched junction nucleotides: 12. CDR1 and CDR2 (germline): MNHEY, SVGEGT. The sample taken for sequencing was peripheral blood. The TCR was taken from a man in his 60s who had recovered from COVID-19. V usage is TRBV6-2 or TRBV6-3 and J usage is TRBJ2-2; TRBD2 matches 8 bases. The CDR3 DNA follows: TGTGCCAGCAGGTACATAAGCGGGAGAGGCGACACCGGGGAGCTGTTTTTT. Protein product: CASRYISGRGDTGELFF.